A single sample gave rise to the 18 T cell receptor beta chains below, sequenced in a study of identical twins. TCRdb fed the 5' RACE reads into MiXCR, producing one record per CDR3 protein. Of approximately 890,000 distinct CDR3 sequences listed, approximately 13% are singletons. The sample also formed part of further work on yellow fever vaccine responses in identical twins.

The sequenced sample consisted of PBMCs. All receptors derive from a woman aged 18-29 years in good health.

The chain employs TRBV12-3 or TRBV12-4 and TRBJ2-5; TRBD2 matches 8 bases. The CDR3 has 16 amino acids. Trimming at V came to 2 bases and at J to 11 bases, leaving 16 bases not matched to a gene. The CDR3 coding sequence is TGTGCCAGCAGTTTACGCCTAGCGGGTCTTGGGACCCAGCAGTACTTC. Translated: CASSLRLAGLGTQQYF.

This clonotype was observed a single time. This CDR3 reads CASSQGLAIHNEQFF. Here the CDR3 DNA reads TGCGCCAGCAGCCAGGGACTAGCGATACACAATGAGCAGTTCTTC. The V call is TRBV5-1, the J call TRBJ2-1; 10 bases are a match to TRBD2. Unmatched junction bases numbered 6, after V lost 4 bases and J lost 5 bases. CDR3 length: 15 amino acids. Per germline, CDR1 SGHRS and CDR2 YFSETQ.

This clonotype was counted only a few times. The rearrangement joins TRBV20-1 to TRBJ2-1; no firm D call. From germline, CDR1 is DFQATT and CDR2 SNEGSKA (reference sequence). The CDR3 sequence is 11 residues long. Deletions cut 4 bases from V and 3 bases from J, with 4 bases between. CDR3 region: CSAIYYNEQFF. The DNA of the CDR3 is TGCAGTGCTATTTACTACAATGAGCAGTTCTTC.

This clonotype was observed at least ten times. The genes are TRBV9 and TRBJ2-1, with a possible D match to TRBD2 (6 bases). Germline values: CDR1 SGDLS, CDR2 YYNGEE. This CDR3 region has 15 residues. The V gene lost 1 base and the J gene lost 8 bases, with 16 bases spanning the gap. CDR3: CASSVMGLMYHEQFF. CDR3 nucleotides: TGTGCCAGCAGCGTAATGGGACTGATGTACCATGAGCAGTTCTTC.

This clonotype appeared a few times. The gene calls are TRBV15 and TRBJ1-2; D not resolved. Trimming took 1 base from V and 4 from J, leaving 10 bases between them. The CDR3 totals 14 residues. CDR1 and CDR2 (germline): LNHNV, YYDKDF (reference sequence). The CDR3: CATSRGKLVYGYTF. The DNA for the CDR3 is TGTGCCACCAGCAGAGGGAAATTAGTCTATGGCTACACCTTC.

This clonotype was seen a handful of times. This chain connects TRBV10-3 to TRBJ2-6; TRBD2 might be the D (5 bases). This CDR3 region has 15 residues. Germline CDR1 ENHRY, CDR2 SYGVKD. The V gene lost 6 bases and the J gene lost 4 bases, with 13 bases spanning the gap. The DNA of the CDR3 is TGTGCCATCAGCCTTATTACGGGAGGGGCCAACGTCCTGACTTTC. Protein: CAISLITGGANVLTF.

This clonotype was counted many times. This sequence joins TRBV29-1 and TRBJ1-1; 8 bases fit TRBD1. CDR1 is SQVTM and CDR2 is ANQGSEA in the germline V gene. The CDR3 has 13 residues. The trim removed 6 bases at V and 11 bases at J, leaving 14 bases unmatched. The CDR3 bases are TGCAGCGTCTCCATTTCCCCACAGGGGGTGGCTTTCTTT. Its translation is CSVSISPQGVAFF.

This clonotype was observed a few times. The chain carries TRBV20-1 and TRBJ2-1; no clear D gene. Trimming removed 2 bases from V and 3 bases from J, with 5 bases in between. This CDR3 is 12 amino acids long. In germline, CDR1 is DFQATT, CDR2 SNEGSKA (reference sequence). The CDR3 DNA is TGCAGTGCTAGACAGAACTACAATGAGCAGTTCTTC. It codes for CSARQNYNEQFF.

This chain links TRBV6-2 or TRBV6-3 with TRBJ2-3, with 8 bases aligning to TRBD2. J was trimmed by 2 bases and V by 6 bases; bases with no gene match: 4. The CDR3 is made up of 14 amino acids. CDR1 MNHEY and CDR2 SVGEGT come from the germline V gene. The CDR3 nucleotides read TGTGCCAGCAGCAGACTAGCGTACACAGATACGCAGTATTTT. Translating it yields CASSRLAYTDTQYF.

This clonotype was observed a few times. The rearrangement joins TRBV6-1 to TRBJ2-2; 7 bases map to TRBD2. The CDR3 spans 15 residues. Per germline, CDR1 MNHNS and CDR2 SASEGT. V gave up 7 bases and J gave up 2 bases; unmatched junction bases: 7. The CDR3 nucleotides read TGTGCCAGCACCCTTAGCGGGTTTAACACCGGGGAGCTGTTTTTT. Encoded protein: CASTLSGFNTGELFF.

This clonotype has ten or more counts. The rearrangement joins TRBV12-3 or TRBV12-4 to TRBJ1-1; 7 bases agree with TRBD1. The trim removed 5 bases at V and 1 base at J, leaving 7 bases unmatched. The CDR3 totals 15 residues. DNA for the CDR3: TGTGCCAGCAGTCCACGACAGGGAGGGAACACTGAAGCTTTCTTT. Its protein is CASSPRQGGNTEAFF.

In this sample, this clonotype turned up a few times. The V and J genes are TRBV12-3 or TRBV12-4 and TRBJ2-7, with D tentatively TRBD1 (6 bases). Trimming removed 3 bases at V and 6 bases at J, with 12 bases between. The CDR3 spans 13 residues. CDR3 DNA sequence: TGTGCCAGCAGTTTGGCCACAGGGTTCGAGCAGTACTTC. Translating it yields CASSLATGFEQYF.

This clonotype was detected many times. This chain uses TRBV7-2 with TRBJ1-1, with D perhaps matching TRBD1 (6 bases). CDR3 size: 14 residues. The germline V and J ends were trimmed by 5 bases and 5 bases, with 15 bases remaining between them. Germline assignment: CDR1 SGHTA and CDR2 FQGNSA. The CDR3, as DNA: TGTGCCAGCAGCCAGGGGTTTCGAGGGACTGAAGCTTTCTTT. It is translated as CASSQGFRGTEAFF.

The chain employs TRBV12-3 or TRBV12-4 and TRBJ1-5; 7 bases are a match to TRBD1. Germline trimming cut 6 bases from V and 6 bases from J; bases unmatched to any gene: 2. The CDR3 runs to 12 residues. The CDR3 nucleotides read TGTGCCAGCAGGACAGGGCTTCAGCCCCAGCATTTT. This gives the protein CASRTGLQPQHF.

The V gene is TRBV7-6, the J gene TRBJ2-1; D gene ambiguous. Looked up from germline, CDR1 is SGHVS and CDR2 is FNYEAQ. This CDR3 is 13 amino acids long. V was shortened by 1 base and J by 8 bases, with 9 bases between the two germline ends. CDR3 residues: CASSLEVRDEQFF. Written as DNA, the CDR3 is TGTGCCAGCAGCTTAGAGGTTAGGGATGAGCAGTTCTTC.

This clonotype came up a few times. This chain links TRBV12-3 or TRBV12-4 with TRBJ1-5, with D hard to call. There are 12 residues in the CDR3. V was cut by 7 bases and J by 1 base, with 5 bases left in between. The CDR3 nucleotides read TGTGCCAGCACCTGGAGCAATCAGCCCCAGCATTTT. Encoded protein: CASTWSNQPQHF.

This clonotype was seen ten or more times. V and J are TRBV11-1 and TRBJ2-3; TRBD2 matches at 13 bases. Germline V gene lookup returns CDR1 SGHAT and CDR2 FQDESV (reference sequence). J lost 6 bases, V lost 5 bases, and 11 bases had no gene match. CDR3 length: 17 amino acids. CDR3 DNA sequence: TGTGCCAGCAGCCTCCGGCGTGGACTAGCGGGAGTGGATACGCAGTATTTT. This codes for CASSLRRGLAGVDTQYF.

In this sample, this clonotype turned up a few times. The chain has TRBV27 and TRBJ2-7, with no clear D. Trimming removed 5 bases from V and 6 bases from J, with 14 bases in between. Per the germline V gene, CDR1 is MNHEY and CDR2 is SMNVEV (reference sequence). There are 13 residues in the CDR3. Written as DNA, the CDR3 is TGTGCCAGCAGTCCCGAATGGGGTAGCGAGCAGTACTTC. Its protein is CASSPEWGSEQYF.